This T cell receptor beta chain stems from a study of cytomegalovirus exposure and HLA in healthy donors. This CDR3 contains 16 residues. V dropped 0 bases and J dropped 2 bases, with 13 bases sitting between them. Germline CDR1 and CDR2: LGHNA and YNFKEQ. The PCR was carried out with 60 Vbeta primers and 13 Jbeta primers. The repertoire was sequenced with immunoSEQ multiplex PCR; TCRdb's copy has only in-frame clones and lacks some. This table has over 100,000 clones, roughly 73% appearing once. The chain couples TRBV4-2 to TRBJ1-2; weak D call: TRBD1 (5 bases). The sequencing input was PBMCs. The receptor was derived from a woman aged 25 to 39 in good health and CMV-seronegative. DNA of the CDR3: TGTGCCAGCAGCCAAGATGGCAGGGCGGGGAACTATGGCTACACCTTC. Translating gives CASSQDGRAGNYGYTF.